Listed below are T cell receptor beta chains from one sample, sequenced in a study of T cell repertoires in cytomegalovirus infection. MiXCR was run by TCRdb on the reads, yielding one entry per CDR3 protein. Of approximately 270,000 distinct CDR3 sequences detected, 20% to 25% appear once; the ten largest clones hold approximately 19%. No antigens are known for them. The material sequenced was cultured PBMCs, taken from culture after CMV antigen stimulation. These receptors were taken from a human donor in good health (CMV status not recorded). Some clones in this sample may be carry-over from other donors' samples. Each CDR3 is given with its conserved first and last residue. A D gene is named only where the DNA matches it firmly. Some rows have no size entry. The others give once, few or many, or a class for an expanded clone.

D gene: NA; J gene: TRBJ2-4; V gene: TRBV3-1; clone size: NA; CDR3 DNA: TGTGCCAGCAGCCAAGCCTTTAGAGCCAAAAACATTCAGTACTTC; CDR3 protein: CASSQAFRAKNIQYF
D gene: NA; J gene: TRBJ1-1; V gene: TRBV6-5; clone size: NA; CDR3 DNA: TGTGCCAGCAGTTACAATATCGCCATGAACACTGAAGCTTTCTTT; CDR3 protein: CASSYNIAMNTEAFF
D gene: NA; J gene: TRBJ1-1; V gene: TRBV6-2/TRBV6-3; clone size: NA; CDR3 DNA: TGTGCCAGCAGTTACACAGTTACTGAAGCTTTCTTT; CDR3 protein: CASSYTVTEAFF
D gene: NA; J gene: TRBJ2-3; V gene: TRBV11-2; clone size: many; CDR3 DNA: TGTGCCAGCAGCTCCTCCTTAAACAGGGACCTTACGCAGTATTTT; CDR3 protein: CASSSSLNRDLTQYF
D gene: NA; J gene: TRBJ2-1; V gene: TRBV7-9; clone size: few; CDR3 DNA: TGTGCCAGCAGCCGGGACTCCGGCTACAATGAGCAGTTCTTC; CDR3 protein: CASSRDSGYNEQFF
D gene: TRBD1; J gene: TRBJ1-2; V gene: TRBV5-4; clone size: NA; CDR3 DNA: TGTGCCAGCAGCGAGAGACAGGGGGCAAGCTATGGCTACACCTTC; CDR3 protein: CASSERQGASYGYTF
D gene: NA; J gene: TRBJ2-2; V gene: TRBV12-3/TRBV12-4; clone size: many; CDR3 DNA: TGTGCCAGCAGTTGGTTACCAGGGATTGGGACGAACACCGGGGAGCTGTTTTTT; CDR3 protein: CASSWLPGIGTNTGELFF
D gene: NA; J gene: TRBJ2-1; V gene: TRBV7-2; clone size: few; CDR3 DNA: TGTGCCAGCAGCTTCAGGCCAGGGGATGAGCAGTTCTTC; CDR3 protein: CASSFRPGDEQFF
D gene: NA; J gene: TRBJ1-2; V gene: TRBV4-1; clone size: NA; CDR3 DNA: TGCGCCAGCAACCCTCCGGGGACTAACTATGGCTACACCTTC; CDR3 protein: CASNPPGTNYGYTF
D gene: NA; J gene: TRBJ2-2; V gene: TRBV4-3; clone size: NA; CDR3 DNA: TGCGCCAGCAGCCAGGTTATAAACACCGGGGAGCTGTTTTTT; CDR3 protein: CASSQVINTGELFF
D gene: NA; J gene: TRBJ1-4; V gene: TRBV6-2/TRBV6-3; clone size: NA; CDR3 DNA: TGTGCCAGCAGTTATCCGGACGGCCGTAATGAAAAACTGTTTTTT; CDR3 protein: CASSYPDGRNEKLFF
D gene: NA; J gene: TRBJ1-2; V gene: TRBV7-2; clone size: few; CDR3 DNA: TGTGCCAGCAGCCCAACGTGGGGGAACTATGGCTACACCTTC; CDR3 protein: CASSPTWGNYGYTF
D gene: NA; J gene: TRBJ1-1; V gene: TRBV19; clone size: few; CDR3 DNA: TGTGCCAGTAGTCTCCGGACAGTCTGGGGCACTGAAGCTTTCTTT; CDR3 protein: CASSLRTVWGTEAFF
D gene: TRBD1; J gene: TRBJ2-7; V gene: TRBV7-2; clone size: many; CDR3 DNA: TGTGCCAGCAGCTTATATTCTAGACGGACAGGACACCGAGGCGAGCAGTACTTC; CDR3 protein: CASSLYSRRTGHRGEQYF
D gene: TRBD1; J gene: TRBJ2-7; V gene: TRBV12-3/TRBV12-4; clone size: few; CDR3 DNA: TGTGCCAGCAGTTTAAGGGGACAGGCCAGGGAGCAGTACTTC; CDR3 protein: CASSLRGQAREQYF
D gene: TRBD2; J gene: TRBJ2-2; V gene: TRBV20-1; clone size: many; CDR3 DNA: TGCAGTGCTAGAGTGATAGCGGGAGTCGGGGAGCTGTTTTTT; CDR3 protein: CSARVIAGVGELFF
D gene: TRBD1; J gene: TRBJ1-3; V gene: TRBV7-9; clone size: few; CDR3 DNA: TGTGCCAGCAGCTGGGCGGGGACAGCTGGAAACACCATATATTTT; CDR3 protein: CASSWAGTAGNTIYF
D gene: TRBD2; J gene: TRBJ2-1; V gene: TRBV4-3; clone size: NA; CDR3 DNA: TGCGCCAGCAGCCAAGAGGGACTAAAGGGTGAGCAGTTCTTC; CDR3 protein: CASSQEGLKGEQFF
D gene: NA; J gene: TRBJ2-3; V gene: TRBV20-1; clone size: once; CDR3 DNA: TGCAGTGCCGCCCCCTCGGGGCCTACAATACATACGCAGTATTTT; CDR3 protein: CSAAPSGPTIHTQYF
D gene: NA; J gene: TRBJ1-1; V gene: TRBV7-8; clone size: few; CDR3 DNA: TGTGCCAGCACATACCAGCCGGGGGGATACACTGAAGCTTTCTTT; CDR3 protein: CASTYQPGGYTEAFF
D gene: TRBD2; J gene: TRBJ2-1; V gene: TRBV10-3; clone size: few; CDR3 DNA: TGTGCCATCAGTAGGCGGGAGAACGTTTTGGACAATGAGCAGTTCTTC; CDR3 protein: CAISRRENVLDNEQFF
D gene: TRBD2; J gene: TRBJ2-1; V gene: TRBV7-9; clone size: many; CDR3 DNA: TGTGCCAGCAGCCGCCTACCGGGACTAGCGGGGCAGTACAATGAGCAGTTCTTC; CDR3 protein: CASSRLPGLAGQYNEQFF
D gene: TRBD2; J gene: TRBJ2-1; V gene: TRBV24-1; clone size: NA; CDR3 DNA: TGTGCCACCAGTGATAGGGGGGGAGTGGGTAGCGGGAGAAATGAGCAGTTCTTC; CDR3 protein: CATSDRGGVGSGRNEQFF
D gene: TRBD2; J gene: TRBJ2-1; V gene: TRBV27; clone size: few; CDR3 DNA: TGTGCCAGCAGTGCGACGGCGGGAGTACGGCAGAATGAGCAGTTCTTC; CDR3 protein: CASSATAGVRQNEQFF
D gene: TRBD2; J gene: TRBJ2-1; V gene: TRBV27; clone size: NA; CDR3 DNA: TGTGCCAGCAGTCCCCGGACTAGCTTGTTTTTTCTAAATGAGCAGTTCTTC; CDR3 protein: CASSPRTSLFFLNEQFF
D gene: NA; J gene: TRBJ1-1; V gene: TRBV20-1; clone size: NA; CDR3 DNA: TGCAGTGCTCAGGGGTCCAGTCAAGAAGCTTTCTTT; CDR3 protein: CSAQGSSQEAFF
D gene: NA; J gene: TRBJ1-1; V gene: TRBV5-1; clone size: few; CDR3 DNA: TGCGCCAGCAGCAGGTCCCGGGAGAACACTGAAGCTTTCTTT; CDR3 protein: CASSRSRENTEAFF
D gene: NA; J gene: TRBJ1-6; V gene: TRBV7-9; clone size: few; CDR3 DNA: TGTGCCAGCAGCATTGAACAGGGATATAATTCACCCCTCCACTTT; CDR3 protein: CASSIEQGYNSPLHF